Here is one T cell receptor beta chain with its context. Antigen unknown. The data stem from a study of cytomegalovirus exposure and HLA in healthy donors. General study findings and limits: Associated with cytomegalovirus, according to the listing, were 170 or so TCR beta chains.

From germline, CDR1 is SGDLS and CDR2 YYNGEE. With V trimmed by 6 bases and J by 0 bases, 3 bases remained unmatched. CDR3 length: 15 residues. Both 60 Vbeta primers and 13 Jbeta primers went into the PCR. In the source study's methods: Some 9.9 million of 80 million or so unique TCR beta chains were shared, per a later count. Here immunoSEQ multiplex PCR was the method, and the copy in TCRdb shows in-frame clones only, minus some. V and J calls and clone size are those listed in that table; D and trimming were worked out from the DNA. The sample has about 93,000 clones; about 80% are singletons. This clonotype was sampled from a man between 25 and 39 years old in good health and CMV-seronegative. Material for sequencing was PBMCs. This chain connects TRBV9 to TRBJ2-1; 10 bases agree with TRBD2. For the CDR3, the DNA is TGTGCCAGCAATAGCGGGGGGAACTCCTACAATGAGCAGTTCTTC. The encoded protein is CASNSGGNSYNEQFF. Full variable domain (rest looked up from reference TRBV9 and TRBJ2-1): DSGVTQTPKHLITATGQRVTLRCSPRSGDLSVYWYQQSLDQGLQFLIQYYNGEERAKGNILERFSAQQFPDLHSELNLSSLELGDSALYFCASNSGGNSYNEQFFGPGTRLTVL.